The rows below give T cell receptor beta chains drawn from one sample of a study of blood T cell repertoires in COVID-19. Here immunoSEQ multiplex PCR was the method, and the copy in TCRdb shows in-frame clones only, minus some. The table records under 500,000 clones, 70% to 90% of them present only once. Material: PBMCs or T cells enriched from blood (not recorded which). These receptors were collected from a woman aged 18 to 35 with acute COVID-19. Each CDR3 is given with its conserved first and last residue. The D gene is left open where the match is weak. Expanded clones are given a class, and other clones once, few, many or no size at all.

CDR3 DNA: TGTGCCAGCAGCTTGGGGAGGGCTGGAAACACCATATATTTT
CDR3 protein: CASSLGRAGNTIYF
J gene: TRBJ1-3
V gene: TRBV13
clone size: -
D gene: -

CDR3 DNA: TGTGCCAGCAGGAGAACAGGGGGCGCAGAAGAGACCCAGTACTTC
CDR3 protein: CASRRTGGAEETQYF
J gene: TRBJ2-5
V gene: TRBV6-5
clone size: -
D gene: TRBD1

CDR3 DNA: TGTGCCAGCAGGACTATAGCGGGGCTAAACAATGAGCAGTTCTTC
CDR3 protein: CASRTIAGLNNEQFF
J gene: TRBJ2-1
V gene: TRBV2
clone size: -
D gene: TRBD2

CDR3 DNA: TGTGCCAGCAGTTACGAGGAGCCTTATTTGAGGAGCAATCAGCCCCAGCATTTT
CDR3 protein: CASSYEEPYLRSNQPQHF
J gene: TRBJ1-5
V gene: TRBV6-2/TRBV6-3
clone size: few
D gene: -

CDR3 DNA: TGCGCCAGTTCGCGTGGGACAGGGGGATCTGGGGCCAACGTCCTGACTTTC
CDR3 protein: CASSRGTGGSGANVLTF
J gene: TRBJ2-6
V gene: TRBV10-2
clone size: -
D gene: TRBD1

CDR3 DNA: TGCGCCAGCAGTGAGACTAGCGGGAGTTTTAAGGAGACCCAGTACTTC
CDR3 protein: CASSETSGSFKETQYF
J gene: TRBJ2-5
V gene: TRBV10-2
clone size: -
D gene: TRBD2

CDR3 DNA: TGTGCCAGCAGGTCGGGACTAGCGGTGACCTACGAGCAGTACTTC
CDR3 protein: CASRSGLAVTYEQYF
J gene: TRBJ2-7
V gene: TRBV27
clone size: -
D gene: TRBD2

CDR3 DNA: TGTGCCAGTAGTTGGCAGTTCGGGGAGCTGTTTTTT
CDR3 protein: CASSWQFGELFF
J gene: TRBJ2-2
V gene: TRBV19
clone size: -
D gene: -

CDR3 DNA: TGTGCCATCAGTGACCCCCCTCCGGGGGGAGGAGCTTTCTTT
CDR3 protein: CAISDPPPGGGAFF
J gene: TRBJ1-1
V gene: TRBV10-3
clone size: -
D gene: -

CDR3 DNA: TGTGCCAGCAGTTCCGGGAGTACGGACAATGAGCAGTTCTTC
CDR3 protein: CASSSGSTDNEQFF
J gene: TRBJ2-1
V gene: TRBV6-6
clone size: -
D gene: -

CDR3 DNA: TGTGCCAGCAGCGCATCGGGGACAGGGGGCGCGAACTACGAGCAGTACTTC
CDR3 protein: CASSASGTGGANYEQYF
J gene: TRBJ2-7
V gene: TRBV7-6
clone size: -
D gene: TRBD1

CDR3 DNA: TGTGCCAGCAGCCCGGGGACTAACTTAGGGTGGCTGTACTTC
CDR3 protein: CASSPGTNLGWLYF
J gene: TRBJ2-7
V gene: TRBV9
clone size: few
D gene: TRBD2

CDR3 DNA: TGTGCCAGCAGCTTAGAATTGACAGGGCCTTCCTACGAGCAGTACTTC
CDR3 protein: CASSLELTGPSYEQYF
J gene: TRBJ2-7
V gene: TRBV7-8
clone size: -
D gene: TRBD1

CDR3 DNA: TGTGCCAGCAGCTTATGGGGGGGCACGGATACGCAGTATTTT
CDR3 protein: CASSLWGGTDTQYF
J gene: TRBJ2-3
V gene: TRBV11-3
clone size: -
D gene: -

CDR3 DNA: TGTGCCAGCACCTCGGGGTTGCATATGAGTTCACCCCTCCACTTT
CDR3 protein: CASTSGLHMSSPLHF
J gene: TRBJ1-6
V gene: TRBV28
clone size: -
D gene: -

CDR3 DNA: TGTGCCAGCAGTTACTCGCCGGGTGACAGGCCCTATGGCTACACCTTC
CDR3 protein: CASSYSPGDRPYGYTF
J gene: TRBJ1-2
V gene: TRBV6-2/TRBV6-3
clone size: -
D gene: -

CDR3 DNA: TGTGCCAGCAGTTATTCTGGACTCTCAACTAATGAAAAACTGTTTTTT
CDR3 protein: CASSYSGLSTNEKLFF
J gene: TRBJ1-4
V gene: TRBV2
clone size: -
D gene: -

CDR3 DNA: TGTGCCAGCTCACCGGGACAGGGGGTAAAACTGTTTTTT
CDR3 protein: CASSPGQGVKLFF
J gene: TRBJ1-4
V gene: TRBV18
clone size: -
D gene: TRBD1

CDR3 DNA: TGTGCCAGCACTGGCTTTAGCAATCAGCCCCAGCATTTT
CDR3 protein: CASTGFSNQPQHF
J gene: TRBJ1-5
V gene: TRBV6-5
clone size: -
D gene: -

CDR3 DNA: TGTGCCAGTAGTTCCCCATATTATCTTGCGGGGGCTAATGAAAAACTGTTTTTT
CDR3 protein: CASSSPYYLAGANEKLFF
J gene: TRBJ1-4
V gene: TRBV19
clone size: -
D gene: -

CDR3 DNA: TGTGCCAGCAGTAGCAGGGGTGGGGGTACTGAAGCTTTCTTT
CDR3 protein: CASSSRGGGTEAFF
J gene: TRBJ1-1
V gene: TRBV27
clone size: -
D gene: -

CDR3 DNA: TGTGCCAGCAGCCCAGCCGAGTCCGGGACTAGCGGGAGTAGTGAGCAGTACTTC
CDR3 protein: CASSPAESGTSGSSEQYF
J gene: TRBJ2-7
V gene: TRBV13
clone size: -
D gene: TRBD2

CDR3 DNA: TGTGCCAGTAGTTACCCGACAGGGGCGGCTCAGCCCCAGCATTTT
CDR3 protein: CASSYPTGAAQPQHF
J gene: TRBJ1-5
V gene: TRBV19
clone size: -
D gene: TRBD1

CDR3 DNA: TGTGCCAGCAGCTCAGGGACTGGATCCTACGAGCAGTACTTC
CDR3 protein: CASSSGTGSYEQYF
J gene: TRBJ2-7
V gene: TRBV7-7
clone size: -
D gene: -

CDR3 DNA: TGTGCCAGCGAGACAGGGACCTATGGCTACACCTTC
CDR3 protein: CASETGTYGYTF
J gene: TRBJ1-2
V gene: TRBV6-6
clone size: -
D gene: TRBD1

CDR3 DNA: TGCGCCAGCAGCCAAGATTCGACAGACTTGGGGACCATATATTTT
CDR3 protein: CASSQDSTDLGTIYF
J gene: TRBJ1-3
V gene: TRBV4-1
clone size: -
D gene: -

CDR3 DNA: TGTGCCAGCAGGTCCCCGGGACAGGGTCTCTCTGGCTACACCTTC
CDR3 protein: CASRSPGQGLSGYTF
J gene: TRBJ1-2
V gene: TRBV19
clone size: once
D gene: TRBD1

CDR3 DNA: TGTGCCACCAGCAGGGCTCTGATAGCGGGGGGGCCCAATGAGCAGTTCTTC
CDR3 protein: CATSRALIAGGPNEQFF
J gene: TRBJ2-1
V gene: TRBV15
clone size: -
D gene: TRBD2

CDR3 DNA: TGTGCCAGCAGTTACGACAGGTTGGCAAATGAGCAGTTCTTC
CDR3 protein: CASSYDRLANEQFF
J gene: TRBJ2-1
V gene: TRBV6-5
clone size: -
D gene: -

CDR3 DNA: TGTGCCAGCAGCTTAACTCTCGGGGAGCTGTTTTTT
CDR3 protein: CASSLTLGELFF
J gene: TRBJ2-2
V gene: TRBV7-3
clone size: -
D gene: -

CDR3 DNA: TGTGCCAGCAGTCGGGGACAGGGAAATCAGCCCCAGCATTTT
CDR3 protein: CASSRGQGNQPQHF
J gene: TRBJ1-5
V gene: TRBV6-2/TRBV6-3
clone size: once
D gene: TRBD1

CDR3 DNA: TGTGCCAGCAGGGAGACAGGGGGCGAGCAGTACTTC
CDR3 protein: CASRETGGEQYF
J gene: TRBJ2-7
V gene: TRBV28
clone size: once
D gene: TRBD1

CDR3 DNA: TGTGCCAGCAGCTGGGACAGGAACACTGAAGCTTTCTTT
CDR3 protein: CASSWDRNTEAFF
J gene: TRBJ1-1
V gene: TRBV5-6
clone size: once
D gene: TRBD1

CDR3 DNA: TGTGCCAGCAGTCTTACAGGGGCTGGCACTGAAGCTTTCTTT
CDR3 protein: CASSLTGAGTEAFF
J gene: TRBJ1-1
V gene: TRBV6-5
clone size: -
D gene: TRBD1

CDR3 DNA: TGTGCCTGGAGAAGTAGAGCGGTGAACTATGGCTACACCTTC
CDR3 protein: CAWRSRAVNYGYTF
J gene: TRBJ1-2
V gene: TRBV30
clone size: -
D gene: -

CDR3 DNA: TGTGCCAGCAGCCTATGGGACAGGAGCACAGATACGCAGTATTTT
CDR3 protein: CASSLWDRSTDTQYF
J gene: TRBJ2-3
V gene: TRBV7-2
clone size: -
D gene: TRBD1

CDR3 DNA: TGTGCCACAAACAGGGGGCTGCGTTCGTATGGCTACACCTTC
CDR3 protein: CATNRGLRSYGYTF
J gene: TRBJ1-2
V gene: TRBV19
clone size: -
D gene: TRBD1